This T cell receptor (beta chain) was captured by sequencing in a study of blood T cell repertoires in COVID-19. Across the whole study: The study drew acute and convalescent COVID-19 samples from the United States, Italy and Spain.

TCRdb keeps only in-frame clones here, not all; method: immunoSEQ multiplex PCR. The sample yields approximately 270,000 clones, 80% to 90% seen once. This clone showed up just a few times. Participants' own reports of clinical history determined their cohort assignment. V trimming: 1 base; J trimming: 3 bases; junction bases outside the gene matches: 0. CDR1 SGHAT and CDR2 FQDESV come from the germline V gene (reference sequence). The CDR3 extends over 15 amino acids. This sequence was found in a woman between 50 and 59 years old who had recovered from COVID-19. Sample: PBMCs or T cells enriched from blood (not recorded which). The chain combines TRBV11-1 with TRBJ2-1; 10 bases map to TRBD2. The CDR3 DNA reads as TGTGCCAGCAGCTTAGGGACTAGCGGCTACAATGAGCAGTTCTTC. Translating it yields CASSLGTSGYNEQFF.